This T cell receptor beta chain was observed in a study of post-analysis software for immune sequencing data. Study background: Progressive-relapsing, secondary progressive and relapsing-remitting multiple sclerosis were among the disease courses included.

Regarding the study as a whole: Multiple sclerosis was associated with a significant reduction in normalized Chao1 diversity relative to controls. F-measure co-clustering was strong for batch-matched samples. Four to six TRBV segments (TRBV5-6, TRBV5-1 and TRBV20-1 among them) occurred more frequently in patients than in controls.

For this clonotype: Its cognate antigen is unknown. The junction departs from the called germline gene at one end, perhaps through a read error.

cDNA libraries for TCR beta contained unique molecular identifiers. Around 500,000 cDNA molecules were obtained per 1 to 10 million input T cells. TCRdb reprocessed the PCR reads with MiXCR, giving one entry per CDR3 protein. Found here are fewer than 900,000 distinct CDR3 sequences, 46% of them singletons; the top ten hold around 4.7%. The CDR3 is made up of 14 amino acids. The germline gives CDR1 LGHNA, CDR2 YNFKEQ. This clonotype originated in a girl between 5 and 17 years old with multiple sclerosis. The chain employs TRBV4-2 and TRBJ2-7; D call uncertain. The sample taken for sequencing was blood. The CDR3 region is CASSQDGYGYGQYF. As DNA, the CDR3 is TGTGCCAGCAGCCAAGACGGGTATGGCTACGGGCAGTACTTC.